The 7 T cell receptor beta chains below were found in one sample sequenced in a study of blood T cell repertoires in COVID-19. Some clones are missing from TCRdb's copy, which holds only in-frame ones; the method was immunoSEQ multiplex PCR. The data contain 140,000 to 150,000 clones, around nine tenths of them seen just once; the ten biggest clones take up 2.5% to 3.5%. The specimen sequenced was peripheral blood. These receptors were obtained from a man aged 55 to 70 with active or convalescent COVID-19.

The V and J genes are TRBV4-3 and TRBJ2-7; the D is unclear. V was trimmed by 0 bases and J by 3 bases, leaving 12 bases between them. This CDR3 has 15 amino acids. Germline values: CDR1 LGHNA, CDR2 YSLEER. The chain's CDR3 is CASSQEARLDYEQYF. CDR3 nucleotides: TGCGCCAGCAGCCAAGAAGCACGGCTAGACTACGAGCAGTACTTC.

V gene TRBV6-5 combines with J gene TRBJ2-1; 7 bases align to TRBD2. Germline lookup yields CDR1 MNHEY and CDR2 SVGAGI. This CDR3 spans 15 amino acids. V lost 5 bases, J lost 8 bases, and 12 bases stayed unmatched. CDR3 nucleotides: TGTGCCAGCAGTCTGGACCCGGGGAGCGGGGATGAGCAGTTCTTC. Translating it yields CASSLDPGSGDEQFF.

The DNA for the CDR3 is TGCGCCAGCAGCTTGGGGCAGGACTCCTACAATGAGCAGTTCTTC. Translating gives CASSLGQDSYNEQFF. V gene TRBV5-1 combines with J gene TRBJ2-1; D unresolved. Germline values: CDR1 SGHRS, CDR2 YFSETQ. The CDR3 runs 15 residues. Trimming removed 0 bases at V and 0 bases at J, with 7 bases between.

DNA for the CDR3: TGTGCCAGCAGTGAATGGATACAGGGGGGCGAAAAACTGTTTTTT. Translation gives CASSEWIQGGEKLFF. The chain uses TRBV25-1 and TRBJ1-4, with TRBD1 matching 8 bases. Trimming took 1 base from V and 8 from J; bases not matched to a gene: 6. The length of the CDR3 is 15 residues. Germline V lookup: CDR1 MGHDK, CDR2 SYGVNS.

The gene calls are TRBV7-2 and TRBJ2-2, with TRBD2 matching over 8 bases. Per germline, CDR1 SGHTA and CDR2 FQGNSA. The CDR3 has 16 residues. V shed 3 bases, J shed 6 bases, and the junction held 9 bases outside the gene matches. Here the CDR3 DNA reads TGTGCCAGCAGCTTGGGTAGCGGGGTAAAGGCCGGGGAGCTGTTTTTT. It is translated as CASSLGSGVKAGELFF.

There are a few counts of this clone. CDR3 residues: CASRGGRTNEKLFF. The CDR3 DNA sequence: TGTGCCAGCAGGGGGGGACGGACTAATGAAAAACTGTTTTTT. The V and J genes are TRBV7-2 and TRBJ1-4, with a tentative D call TRBD1 (5 bases). Germline loops: CDR1 SGHTA, CDR2 FQGNSA. This CDR3 region has 14 residues. V was shortened by 6 bases and J by 2 bases, with 10 bases between the two germline ends.

The chain joins TRBV7-9 to TRBJ2-1, with 10 bases matching TRBD2. The CDR3 covers 15 residues. J lost 7 bases, V lost 5 bases, and 8 bases had no gene match. The germline V gene has CDR1 SEHNR and CDR2 FQNEAQ (reference sequence). The CDR3: CASSIRASGGNEQFF. CDR3 bases: TGTGCCAGCAGCATCAGGGCTAGCGGGGGTAATGAGCAGTTCTTC.